What follows are 9 T cell receptor beta chains derived from one specimen sequenced in a study of cytomegalovirus exposure and HLA in healthy donors. A multiplex PCR was run with 60 Vbeta primers and 13 Jbeta primers. Method: immunoSEQ multiplex PCR; TCRdb's copy keeps in-frame clones and lacks some. The sample consists of about 140,000 clones, around 75% of them appearing once. Sequencing was performed on PBMCs. Receptor source: a male donor in good health and CMV-seronegative.

This chain connects TRBV2 to TRBJ1-2; TRBD1 is a possible D gene (6 bases). Trimming took off 9 bases at V and 4 bases at J, with 12 bases between the two ends. The germline V gene has CDR1 SNHLY and CDR2 FYNNEI. CDR3 size: 12 residues. CDR3 amino acids: CARGGGTYGYTF. CDR3 sequence (DNA): TGTGCCAGGGGAGGGGGGACCTATGGCTACACCTTC.

A single count supports this clone. V is TRBV2 and J is TRBJ2-2; perhaps TRBD1 as D (6 bases). Trimming removed 6 bases from V and 0 bases from J, with 11 bases in between. Germline V gene data show CDR1 as SNHLY and CDR2 as FYNNEI. The CDR3 has 15 amino acids. The CDR3 coding sequence is TGTGCCAGCAGATCGGACAGCGCGAACACCGGGGAGCTGTTTTTT. As protein: CASRSDSANTGELFF.

V is TRBV28 and J is TRBJ2-7, with 11 bases aligning to TRBD1. Germline V gene lookup returns CDR1 MDHEN and CDR2 SYDVKM. CDR3 length: 14 amino acids. The V gene end was trimmed by 7 bases and the J gene end by 2 bases; junction bases not matched to a gene: 4. CDR3 region: CASTLGQGAYEQYF. The CDR3 nucleotides read TGTGCCAGCACCCTGGGACAGGGGGCCTACGAGCAGTACTTC.

In DNA, the CDR3 is TGCGCCAGCAGCCAAGAATATCTCAACTCTGGGCAGTACTTC. This codes for CASSQEYLNSGQYF. V is TRBV4-1 and J is TRBJ2-7; D call uncertain. This CDR3 has 14 amino acids. Germline V gene lookup returns CDR1 MGHRA and CDR2 YSYEKL. The ends were cut back, 0 bases at V and 9 bases at J, with 15 bases in the middle.

The chain joins TRBV11-2 to TRBJ1-2; 8 bases line up with TRBD1. V dropped 3 bases and J dropped 5; count of bases not matched to a gene: 14. The CDR3 extends over 17 amino acids. CDR1 and CDR2 from the germline V gene are SGHAT and FQNNGV. The chain's CDR3 is CASSFLERDRLVYGYTF. CDR3 DNA: TGTGCCAGCAGCTTTTTGGAGCGGGACAGGCTAGTTTATGGCTACACCTTC.

As to this clone: Different DNA sequences within this sample yield the same CDR3. The CDR3 nucleotides read TGCAGCGGAGGAAACACTGAAGCTTTCTTT. Amino acid sequence: CSGGNTEAFF. The gene calls are TRBV29-1 and TRBJ1-1; D is undetermined. Germline V gene data show CDR1 as SQVTM and CDR2 as ANQGSEA. The CDR3 spans 10 residues. V was trimmed by 7 bases and J by 2 bases, leaving 5 bases between them.

The chain carries TRBV11-1 and TRBJ1-2, with D possibly TRBD1 on 6 matching bases. Trimming took off 1 base at V and 7 bases at J, with 10 bases between the two ends. CDR1 is SGHAT and CDR2 is FQDESV in the germline V gene (reference sequence). CDR3 size: 13 residues. CDR3 sequence: CASSLDQGSGYTF. CDR3 in DNA: TGTGCCAGCAGCTTAGACCAGGGGTCTGGCTACACCTTC.

The CDR3 sequence is CASTRLARGETQYF. CDR3 in DNA: TGTGCCAGCACCAGACTAGCGAGGGGAGAGACCCAGTACTTC. This chain joins TRBV2 and TRBJ2-5, with TRBD2 identical over 8 bases. Trimming cost V 7 bases and J 4 bases; bases outside gene matches: 8. Germline values: CDR1 SNHLY, CDR2 FYNNEI. The CDR3 has 14 amino acids. Variable domain in full (rest from reference TRBV2 and TRBJ2-5): EPEVTQTPSHQVTQMGQEVILRCVPISNHLYFYWYRQILGQKVEFLVSFYNNEISEKSEIFDDQFSVERPDGSNFTLKIRSTKLEDSAMYFCASTRLARGETQYFGPGTRLLVL.

The chain joins TRBV7-9 to TRBJ2-2; 7 bases are shared with TRBD1. CDR1 is SEHNR, CDR2 FQNEAQ, per germline (reference sequence). The CDR3 has 14 residues. V lost 5 bases and J lost 7; bases outside the gene matches: 7. The CDR3 region is CASSGQVIDGELFF. The CDR3, as DNA: TGTGCCAGCAGCGGACAGGTTATTGACGGGGAGCTGTTTTTT.